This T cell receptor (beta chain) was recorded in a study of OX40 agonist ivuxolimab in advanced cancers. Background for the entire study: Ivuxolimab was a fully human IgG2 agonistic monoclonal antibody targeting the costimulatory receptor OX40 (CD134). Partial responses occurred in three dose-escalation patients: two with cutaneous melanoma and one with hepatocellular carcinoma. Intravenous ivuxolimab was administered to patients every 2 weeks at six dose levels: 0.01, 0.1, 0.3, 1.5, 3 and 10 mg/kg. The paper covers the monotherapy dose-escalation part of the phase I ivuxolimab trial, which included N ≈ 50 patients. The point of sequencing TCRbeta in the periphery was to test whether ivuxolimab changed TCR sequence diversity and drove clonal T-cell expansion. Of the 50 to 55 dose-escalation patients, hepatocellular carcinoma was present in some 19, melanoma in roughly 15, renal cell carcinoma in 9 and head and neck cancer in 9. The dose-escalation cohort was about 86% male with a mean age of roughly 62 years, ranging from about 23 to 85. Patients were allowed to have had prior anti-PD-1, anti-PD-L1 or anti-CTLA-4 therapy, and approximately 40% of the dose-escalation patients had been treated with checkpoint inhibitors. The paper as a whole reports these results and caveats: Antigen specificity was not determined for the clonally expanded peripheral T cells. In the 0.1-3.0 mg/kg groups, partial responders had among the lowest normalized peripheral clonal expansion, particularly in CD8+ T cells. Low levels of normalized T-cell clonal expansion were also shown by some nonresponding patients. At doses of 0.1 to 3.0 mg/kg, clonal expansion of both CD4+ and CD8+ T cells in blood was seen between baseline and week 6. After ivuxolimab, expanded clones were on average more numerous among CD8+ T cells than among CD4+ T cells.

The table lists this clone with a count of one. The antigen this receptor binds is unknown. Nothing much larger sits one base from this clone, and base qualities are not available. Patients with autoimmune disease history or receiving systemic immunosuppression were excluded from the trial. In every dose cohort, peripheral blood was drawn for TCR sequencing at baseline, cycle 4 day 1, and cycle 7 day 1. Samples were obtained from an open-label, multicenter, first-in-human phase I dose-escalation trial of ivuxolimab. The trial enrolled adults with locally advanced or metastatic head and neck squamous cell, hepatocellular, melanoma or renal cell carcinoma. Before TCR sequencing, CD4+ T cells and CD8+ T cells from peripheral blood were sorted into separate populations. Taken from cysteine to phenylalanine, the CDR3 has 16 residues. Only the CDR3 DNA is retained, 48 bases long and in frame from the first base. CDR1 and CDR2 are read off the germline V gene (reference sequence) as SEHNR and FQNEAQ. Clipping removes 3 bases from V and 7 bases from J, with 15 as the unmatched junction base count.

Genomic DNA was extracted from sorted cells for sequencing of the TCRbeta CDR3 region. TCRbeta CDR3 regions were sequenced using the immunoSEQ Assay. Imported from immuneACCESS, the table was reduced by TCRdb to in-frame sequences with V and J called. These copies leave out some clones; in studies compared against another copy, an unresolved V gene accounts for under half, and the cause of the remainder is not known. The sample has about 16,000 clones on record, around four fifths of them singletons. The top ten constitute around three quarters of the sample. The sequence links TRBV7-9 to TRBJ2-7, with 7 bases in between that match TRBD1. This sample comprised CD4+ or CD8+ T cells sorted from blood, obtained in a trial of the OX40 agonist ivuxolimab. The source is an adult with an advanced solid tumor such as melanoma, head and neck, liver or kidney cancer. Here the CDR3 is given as CASSFVGQIGVGEQYF. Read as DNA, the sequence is TGTGCCAGCAGCTTCGTGGGACAGATAGGGGTGGGGGAGCAGTACTTC.